These T cell receptor beta chains were read from a single sample in a study of vaccination effects on CD4 cells after COVID-19. These receptors' targets are unknown. Here immunoSEQ multiplex PCR was the method, and the copy in TCRdb shows in-frame clones only, minus some. This sample has tens of thousands of clones; approximately 73% occur once, and the top ten carry roughly 34%. Sequencing was performed on CD4+ T cells from PBMCs cultured with a peptide pool, taken before COVID-19 vaccination. These receptors all come from a human donor who had a prior SARS-CoV-2 infection. The CDR3 runs from the conserved cysteine through the conserved F or W. The D gene is left open where the match is weak. For some rows the clone size is stated as once, few or many, or as a class when expanded; others skip it.

TRBD2,TRBJ2-7,TRBV5-4,NA,TGTGCCAGCAGCCTAGGGGCGGGAGAAACCTACGAGCAGTACTTC,CASSLGAGETYEQYF
NA,TRBJ2-5,TRBV5-1,NA,TGCGCCAGCAGCTTGGTGACAGCCCAAGAGACCCAGTACTTC,CASSLVTAQETQYF
NA,TRBJ2-5,TRBV24-1,NA,TGTGCCACCAGTGAGCCAGGGGTGGGAGAGACCCAGTACTTC,CATSEPGVGETQYF
TRBD1,TRBJ1-4,TRBV7-7,NA,TGTGCTAGCAGCTTAGGACAGGGGTTGGGAGAAAAACTGTTTTTT,CASSLGQGLGEKLFF
NA,TRBJ2-1,TRBV9,NA,TGTGCCAGCAGCGGTGACGTCTACTACAATGAGCAGTTCTTC,CASSGDVYYNEQFF
NA,TRBJ2-1,TRBV3-1/TRBV3-2,NA,TGTGCCAGCAGCCAAGAAAGACTAGTTGGCGATGAGCAGTTCTTC,CASSQERLVGDEQFF
NA,TRBJ2-6,TRBV5-6,NA,TGTGCCAGCAGCCTGGCAGGGGCCGGGGCCAACGTCCTGACTTTC,CASSLAGAGANVLTF
NA,TRBJ2-5,TRBV9,NA,TGTGCCAGCAGCGTAGATCGGGCCGAAGAGACCCAGTACTTC,CASSVDRAEETQYF
TRBD1,TRBJ1-2,TRBV2,NA,TGTGCCAGCAACTCGATACAGGGGGATTCCGATGGCTACACCTTC,CASNSIQGDSDGYTF
NA,TRBJ2-2,TRBV4-2,NA,TGTGCCAGCAGCCAATTAGTGGGCACCGGGGAGCTGTTTTTT,CASSQLVGTGELFF
TRBD2,TRBJ2-3,TRBV30,NA,TGTGCCTGGAGTGTACCCCCAAGACTAGCGGGATCAGATACGCAGTATTTT,CAWSVPPRLAGSDTQYF
NA,TRBJ1-3,TRBV11-2,NA,TGTGCCAGCAGCAACCTTGGAAACACCATATATTTT,CASSNLGNTIYF
TRBD1,TRBJ2-2,TRBV27,once,TGTGCCAGCAGTCCCTGGGACAGGGGGCTTGACGGGGAGCTGTTTTTT,CASSPWDRGLDGELFF
TRBD2,TRBJ2-7,TRBV6-6,NA,TGTGCCAGCACCTTACGGGCTAGCGGCTACGAGCAGTACTTC,CASTLRASGYEQYF
NA,TRBJ1-5,TRBV18,NA,TGTGCCAGCTCACCAACGACAGTAGACAGTCAGCCCCAGCATTTT,CASSPTTVDSQPQHF
NA,TRBJ1-6,TRBV3-1/TRBV3-2,NA,TGTGCCACCGGGCAGTTCTACAATTCACCCCTCCACTTT,CATGQFYNSPLHF
NA,TRBJ2-3,TRBV9,NA,TGTGCCATCCCGGGGGACGGCTTCACAGATACGCAGTATTTT,CAIPGDGFTDTQYF
TRBD2,TRBJ2-3,TRBV7-2,NA,TGTGCCAGCAGTACGAGCGGGGGAACAGATACGCAGTATTTT,CASSTSGGTDTQYF
TRBD2,TRBJ2-5,TRBV10-1,medium-sized,TGCGCCAGCAGTCGGACTAGCGGGAGGGCCGAGACCCAGTACTTC,CASSRTSGRAETQYF
TRBD2,TRBJ2-3,TRBV4-2,NA,TGTGCCAGCAGCCAAGATGGGGCGGGAGAGGGCACAGATACGCAGTATTTT,CASSQDGAGEGTDTQYF
TRBD1,TRBJ2-1,TRBV6-5,once,TGTGCCAGCAGTTCCACAGGGGGCACTCAGTTCTTC,CASSSTGGTQFF
NA,TRBJ2-5,TRBV18,NA,TGTGCCAGCTCACCACCCACGGCGGCGGAGACCCAGTACTTC,CASSPPTAAETQYF
NA,TRBJ2-7,TRBV30,NA,TGTGCCTGGAAGAAGAACTCAGAGCAGTACTTC,CAWKKNSEQYF
NA,TRBJ1-1,TRBV6-5,NA,TGTGCCAGCAGTTACTTACGGTACACTGAAGCTTTCTTT,CASSYLRYTEAFF
TRBD1,TRBJ2-4,TRBV19,NA,TGTGCCAGTAGTGACCGGGACAGCATCCGTAGCATTCAGTACTTC,CASSDRDSIRSIQYF
NA,TRBJ2-1,TRBV5-1,once,TGCGCCAGCAGCCCGGAGCCAAACTACAATGAGCAGTTCTTC,CASSPEPNYNEQFF
TRBD2,TRBJ2-3,TRBV11-3,NA,TGTGCCAGCAGCTACGGGGGGTCTCAGGAGGATACGCAGTATTTT,CASSYGGSQEDTQYF
NA,TRBJ1-4,TRBV18,NA,TGTGCCAGCTCACCACCGGGGGAAGGTGGCGAAAAACTGTTTTTT,CASSPPGEGGEKLFF
NA,TRBJ1-1,TRBV5-4,few,TGTGCCAGCAGTCGACACCAGAACACTGAAGCTTTCTTT,CASSRHQNTEAFF
NA,TRBJ1-2,TRBV24-1,NA,TGTGCCACCAGTGAGGGTAACTATGGCTACACCTTC,CATSEGNYGYTF
NA,TRBJ1-6,TRBV3-1/TRBV3-2,NA,TGTGCCAGCAGCCAAGATTATAGGGCAAATTCACCCCTCCACTTT,CASSQDYRANSPLHF
NA,TRBJ2-2,TRBV10-2,NA,TGCGCCAGCAGATGGGCCGCGAACACCGGGGAGCTGTTTTTT,CASRWAANTGELFF
NA,TRBJ2-3,TRBV19,NA,TGTGCCAGTAGCCCTTTGTCTAGCCTGGGGATCACAGATACGCAGTATTTT,CASSPLSSLGITDTQYF
NA,TRBJ1-3,TRBV5-4,few,TGTGCCAGCAGCTTGGAAAACTCTGGAAACACCATATATTTT,CASSLENSGNTIYF
TRBD1,TRBJ1-2,TRBV9,NA,TGTGCCAGCAGCGTAGGGACAGGGAGGTATCGCTACACCTTC,CASSVGTGRYRYTF